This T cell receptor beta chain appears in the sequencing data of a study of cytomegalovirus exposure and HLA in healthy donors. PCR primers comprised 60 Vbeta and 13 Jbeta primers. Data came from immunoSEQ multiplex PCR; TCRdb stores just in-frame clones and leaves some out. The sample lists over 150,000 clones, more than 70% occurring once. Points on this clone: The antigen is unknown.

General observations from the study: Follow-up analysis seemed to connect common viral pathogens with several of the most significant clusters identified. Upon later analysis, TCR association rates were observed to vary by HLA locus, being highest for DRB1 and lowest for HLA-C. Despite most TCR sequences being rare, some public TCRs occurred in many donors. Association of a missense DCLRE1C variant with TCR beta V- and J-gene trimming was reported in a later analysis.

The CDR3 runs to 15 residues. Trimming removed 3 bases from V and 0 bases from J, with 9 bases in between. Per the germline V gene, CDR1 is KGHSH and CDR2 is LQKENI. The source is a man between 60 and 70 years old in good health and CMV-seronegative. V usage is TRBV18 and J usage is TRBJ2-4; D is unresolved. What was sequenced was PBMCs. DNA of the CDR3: TGTGCCAGCTCACCGGCGGCCTCAGCCAAAAACATTCAGTACTTC. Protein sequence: CASSPAASAKNIQYF.